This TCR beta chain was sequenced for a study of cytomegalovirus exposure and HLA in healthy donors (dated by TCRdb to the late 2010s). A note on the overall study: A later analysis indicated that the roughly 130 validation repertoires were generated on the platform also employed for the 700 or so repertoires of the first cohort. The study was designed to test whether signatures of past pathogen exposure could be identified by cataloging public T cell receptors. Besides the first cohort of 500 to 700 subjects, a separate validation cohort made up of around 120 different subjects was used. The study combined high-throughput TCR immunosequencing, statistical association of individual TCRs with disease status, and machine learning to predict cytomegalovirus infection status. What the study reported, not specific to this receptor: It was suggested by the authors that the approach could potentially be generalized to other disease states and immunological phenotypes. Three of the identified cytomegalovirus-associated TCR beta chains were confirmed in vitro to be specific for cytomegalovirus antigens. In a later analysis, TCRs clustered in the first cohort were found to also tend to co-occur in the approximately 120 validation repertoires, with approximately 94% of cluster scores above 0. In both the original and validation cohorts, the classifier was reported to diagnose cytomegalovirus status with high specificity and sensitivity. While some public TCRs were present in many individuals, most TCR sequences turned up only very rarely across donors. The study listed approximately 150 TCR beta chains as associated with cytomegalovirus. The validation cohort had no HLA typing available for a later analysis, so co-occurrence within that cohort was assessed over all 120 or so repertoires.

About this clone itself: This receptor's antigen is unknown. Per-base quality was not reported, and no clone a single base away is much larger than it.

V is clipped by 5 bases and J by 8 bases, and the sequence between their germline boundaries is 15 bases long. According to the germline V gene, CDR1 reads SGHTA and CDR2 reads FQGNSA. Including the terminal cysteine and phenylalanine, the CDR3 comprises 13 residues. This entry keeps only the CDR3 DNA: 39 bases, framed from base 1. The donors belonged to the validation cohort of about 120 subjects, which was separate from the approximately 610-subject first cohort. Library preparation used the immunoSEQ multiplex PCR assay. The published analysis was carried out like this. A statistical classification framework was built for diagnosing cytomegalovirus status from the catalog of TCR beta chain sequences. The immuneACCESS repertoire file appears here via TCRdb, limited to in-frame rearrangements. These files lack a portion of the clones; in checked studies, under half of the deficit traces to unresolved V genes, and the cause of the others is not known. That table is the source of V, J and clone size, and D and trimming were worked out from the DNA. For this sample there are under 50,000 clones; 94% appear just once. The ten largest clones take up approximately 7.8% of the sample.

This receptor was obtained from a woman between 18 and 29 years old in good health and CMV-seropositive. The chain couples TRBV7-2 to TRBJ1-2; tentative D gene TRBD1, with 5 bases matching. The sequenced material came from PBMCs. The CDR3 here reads CASSRNPGDGYTF. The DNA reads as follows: TGTGCCAGCAGCCGTAATCCGGGGGACGGCTACACCTTC. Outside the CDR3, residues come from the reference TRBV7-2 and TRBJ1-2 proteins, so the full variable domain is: GAGVSQSPSNKVTEKGKDVELRCDPISGHTALYWYRQSLGQGLEFLIYFQGNSAPDKSGLPSDRFSAERTGGSVSTLTIQRTQQEDSAVYLCASSRNPGDGYTFGSGTRLTVV.